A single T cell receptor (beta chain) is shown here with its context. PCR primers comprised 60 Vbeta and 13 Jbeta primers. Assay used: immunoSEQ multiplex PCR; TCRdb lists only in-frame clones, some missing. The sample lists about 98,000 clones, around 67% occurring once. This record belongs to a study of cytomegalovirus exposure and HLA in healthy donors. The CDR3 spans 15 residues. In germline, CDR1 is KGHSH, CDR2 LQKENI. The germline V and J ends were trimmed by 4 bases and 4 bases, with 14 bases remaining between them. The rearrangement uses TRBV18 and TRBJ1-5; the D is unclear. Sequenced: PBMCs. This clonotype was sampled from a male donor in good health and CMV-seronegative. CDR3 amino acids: CASSQLPDTNQPQHF. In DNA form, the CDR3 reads TGTGCCAGCTCACAACTTCCAGACACAAATCAGCCCCAGCATTTT.